Listed below are T cell receptor beta chains from one sample, sequenced in a study of read filtering for tumor transcriptome and immune sequencing. MiXCR, applied by TCRdb to the reads, yields one record per CDR3 protein. The sample has 37,000 or so distinct CDR3 sequences; about 13% are singletons. Sequenced material: a population of CD138-negative cells sorted from bone marrow. These receptors came from a donor aged 40 or older with multiple myeloma. Each CDR3 is given with its conserved first and last residue. The D gene is left open where the match is weak. The size entry is marked missing in some rows and otherwise reads once, few, many or a size class.

CDR3 protein: CSARKGHLSSTEAFF; CDR3 DNA: TGCAGTGCTAGGAAAGGACACCTGAGTAGCACTGAAGCTTTCTTT; D gene: NA; V gene: TRBV20-1; J gene: TRBJ1-1; clone size: NA
CDR3 protein: CSGGQLNTEAFF; CDR3 DNA: TGCAGCGGTGGACAGTTGAACACTGAAGCTTTCTTT; D gene: NA; V gene: TRBV29-1; J gene: TRBJ1-1; clone size: many
CDR3 protein: CASSALLTNQPQHF; CDR3 DNA: TGTGCCAGCAGTGCCCTCCTAACAAATCAGCCCCAGCATTTT; D gene: NA; V gene: TRBV25-1; J gene: TRBJ1-5; clone size: NA
CDR3 protein: CASRPPTGAYGYTF; CDR3 DNA: TGTGCCAGCAGGCCCCCCACAGGGGCCTATGGCTACACCTTC; D gene: TRBD1; V gene: TRBV6-1; J gene: TRBJ1-2; clone size: many
CDR3 protein: CASTARFRIGTSGTTGTGELFF; CDR3 DNA: TGTGCCAGTACGGCGAGGTTCAGGATTGGGACTAGCGGGACAACAGGCACCGGGGAGCTGTTTTTT; D gene: TRBD2; V gene: TRBV19; J gene: TRBJ2-2; clone size: NA
CDR3 protein: CASSVGYNEQFF; CDR3 DNA: TGTGCCAGCAGCGTAGGATACAATGAGCAGTTCTTC; D gene: NA; V gene: TRBV12-3/TRBV12-4; J gene: TRBJ2-1; clone size: many
CDR3 protein: CSASPAVGYNQPQHF; CDR3 DNA: TGCAGTGCCAGCCCGGCAGTCGGGTACAATCAGCCCCAGCATTTT; D gene: NA; V gene: TRBV20-1; J gene: TRBJ1-5; clone size: many
CDR3 protein: CSVSSTSGSSYNEQFF; CDR3 DNA: TGCAGCGTTTCCTCGACTAGCGGGAGCTCCTACAATGAGCAGTTCTTC; D gene: TRBD2; V gene: TRBV29-1; J gene: TRBJ2-1; clone size: many
CDR3 protein: CASSDGATPYEQYF; CDR3 DNA: TGTGCCAGCAGCGACGGGGCCACTCCCTACGAGCAGTACTTC; D gene: NA; V gene: TRBV7-9; J gene: TRBJ2-7; clone size: many
CDR3 protein: CAISEGHASNQPQHF; CDR3 DNA: TGTGCCATCAGTGAGGGACATGCCAGCAATCAGCCCCAGCATTTT; D gene: NA; V gene: TRBV10-3; J gene: TRBJ1-5; clone size: many
CDR3 protein: CASSSRDSRSYNEQFF; CDR3 DNA: TGTGCCAGCAGCTCCCGGGACAGTCGATCCTACAATGAGCAGTTCTTC; D gene: TRBD1; V gene: TRBV5-4; J gene: TRBJ2-1; clone size: many
CDR3 protein: CSARLGARQPQHF; CDR3 DNA: TGCAGTGCTAGATTGGGGGCGCGTCAGCCCCAGCATTTT; D gene: NA; V gene: TRBV20-1; J gene: TRBJ1-5; clone size: many
CDR3 protein: CASSYPWSTRNQPQHF; CDR3 DNA: TGTGCCAGCAGTTACCCATGGTCTACGCGGAATCAGCCCCAGCATTTT; D gene: NA; V gene: TRBV6-2/TRBV6-3; J gene: TRBJ1-5; clone size: many
CDR3 protein: CASSGQGAASYEQYF; CDR3 DNA: TGTGCCAGCAGCGGACAGGGGGCTGCCTCCTACGAGCAGTACTTC; D gene: TRBD1; V gene: TRBV5-6; J gene: TRBJ2-7; clone size: many
CDR3 protein: CASSYRTSGAHNEQFF; CDR3 DNA: TGTGCCAGCAGTTACCGGACTAGCGGGGCTCACAATGAGCAGTTCTTC; D gene: TRBD2; V gene: TRBV6-2/TRBV6-3; J gene: TRBJ2-1; clone size: many
CDR3 protein: CASSLQVNTEAFF; CDR3 DNA: TGCGCCAGCAGCCTACAGGTGAACACTGAAGCTTTCTTT; D gene: NA; V gene: TRBV4-3; J gene: TRBJ1-1; clone size: few
CDR3 protein: CASSLADRRQYF; CDR3 DNA: TGTGCCAGCAGCCTGGCCGACAGACGGCAGTACTTC; D gene: NA; V gene: TRBV7-8; J gene: TRBJ2-7; clone size: NA
CDR3 protein: CASSSGQSNTGELFF; CDR3 DNA: TGTGCCAGCAGCTCAGGCCAGTCGAACACCGGGGAGCTGTTTTTT; D gene: NA; V gene: TRBV11-2; J gene: TRBJ2-2; clone size: many
CDR3 protein: CASRDANTEAFF; CDR3 DNA: TGTGCCAGCAGAGACGCGAACACTGAAGCTTTCTTT; D gene: NA; V gene: TRBV28; J gene: TRBJ1-1; clone size: many
CDR3 protein: CASREGGRENTEAFF; CDR3 DNA: TGCGCCAGCCGAGAAGGTGGACGGGAGAACACTGAAGCTTTCTTT; D gene: NA; V gene: TRBV5-1; J gene: TRBJ1-1; clone size: many
CDR3 protein: CASTRDSTNQPQHF; CDR3 DNA: TGTGCCAGCACCCGGGACAGTACTAATCAGCCCCAGCATTTT; D gene: TRBD1; V gene: TRBV12-3/TRBV12-4; J gene: TRBJ1-5; clone size: NA
CDR3 protein: CASSLSHRTTDTQYF; CDR3 DNA: TGTGCCAGCAGTTTATCCCACCGTACTACAGATACGCAGTATTTT; D gene: NA; V gene: TRBV28; J gene: TRBJ2-3; clone size: NA
CDR3 protein: CASSQHHQAMNTEAFF; CDR3 DNA: TGCGCCAGCAGCCAACACCACCAGGCTATGAACACTGAAGCTTTCTTT; D gene: NA; V gene: TRBV4-1; J gene: TRBJ1-1; clone size: many
CDR3 protein: CSARVWGSGSTDTQYF; CDR3 DNA: TGCAGTGCTAGAGTTTGGGGTAGCGGGAGCACAGATACGCAGTATTTT; D gene: TRBD2; V gene: TRBV20-1; J gene: TRBJ2-3; clone size: many
CDR3 protein: CASSVRSTDTQYF; CDR3 DNA: TGTGCCAGCAGCGTGAGAAGCACAGATACGCAGTATTTT; D gene: NA; V gene: TRBV5-6; J gene: TRBJ2-3; clone size: many
CDR3 protein: CSARDLSFQPQHF; CDR3 DNA: TGCAGTGCTAGAGATTTGAGTTTTCAGCCCCAGCATTTT; D gene: NA; V gene: TRBV20-1; J gene: TRBJ1-5; clone size: many
CDR3 protein: CASSESGRSYEQYF; CDR3 DNA: TGTGCCAGCAGTGAATCCGGCAGGTCCTACGAGCAGTACTTC; D gene: NA; V gene: TRBV6-1; J gene: TRBJ2-7; clone size: many